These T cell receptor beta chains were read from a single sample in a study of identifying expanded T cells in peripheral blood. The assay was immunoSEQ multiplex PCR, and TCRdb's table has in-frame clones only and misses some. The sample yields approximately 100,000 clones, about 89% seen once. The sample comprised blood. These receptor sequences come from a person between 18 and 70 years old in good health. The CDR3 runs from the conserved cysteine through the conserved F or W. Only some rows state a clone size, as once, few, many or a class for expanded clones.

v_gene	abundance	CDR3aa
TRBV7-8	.	CASSLWARGRGNTIYF
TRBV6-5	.	CASSSSPRAGGYTF
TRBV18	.	CASSPGGDQPQHF
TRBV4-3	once	CASSQEGRRTDTQYF
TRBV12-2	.	CASRLVQGDQWNYGYTF
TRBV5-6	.	CASSFVGQGAEKLFF
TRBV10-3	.	CAISESAGGLVNSPLHF
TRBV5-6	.	CASSPGTGLFYGYTF
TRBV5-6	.	CASRRTGPTGELFF
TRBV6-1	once	CASSDPGFGEQYF
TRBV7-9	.	CASSPSETATNEKLFF
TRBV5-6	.	CASSSLLDRDTHNEQFF
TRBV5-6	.	CASSFGTGVYGYTF
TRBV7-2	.	CASSLGGAGGLHTQYF
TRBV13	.	CASRRTSGGYNEQFF
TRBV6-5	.	CASSYIDRVGGYTF
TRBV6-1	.	CASSSGPVEGQFF
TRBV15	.	CATSSQGLSSGANVLTF
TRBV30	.	CAWSVGSSGNTIYF
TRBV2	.	CASSPPGTQYF
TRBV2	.	CASRGDSNQPQHF
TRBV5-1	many	CASSSDASRGKNIQYF
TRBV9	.	CASSVGGVNSPLHF
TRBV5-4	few	CASSNRGNTIYF
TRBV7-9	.	CASSPYEQYF
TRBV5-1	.	CASSLGGTDYEQYF
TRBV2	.	CASSRDREETQYF
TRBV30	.	CAWDRTGWQGYTF
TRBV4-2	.	CASSPTVGTEAFF
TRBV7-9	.	CASSSEGSAEFEKLFF
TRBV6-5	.	CASGFSGSSTEAFF
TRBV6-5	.	CAVGGSRGELFF
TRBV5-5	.	CASSRGQGEQFF
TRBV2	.	CASSEPGRLNQETQYF
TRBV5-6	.	CASSLGLRERGTGANVLTF
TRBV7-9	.	CASSPGTGGPRGRNEQFF
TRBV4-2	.	CASSQQPRDRGFNYGYIF
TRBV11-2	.	CASSYRGQDEQYF
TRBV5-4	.	CASSPRERGAFYEQYF
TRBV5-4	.	CASSIGIGNSNTEAFF
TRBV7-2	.	CASSPEGGYYGYTF
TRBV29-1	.	CSVGRENTEAFF
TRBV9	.	CASSTPRDRANYGYTF
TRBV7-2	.	CASSDRSNQPQHF
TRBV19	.	CASRRLTDRTDTQYF
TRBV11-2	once	CASSLDRSQETQYF
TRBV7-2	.	CASSLIHTGELFF
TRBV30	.	CAWTVNYGYTF